This T cell receptor beta chain was captured in a study of regulatory T cells in long-lasting Graves disease. Findings of the study overall: Public clonotype sharing was higher in persistent than newly diagnosed patients. Under persistent disease, TRBV28, TRBJ1-2 and TRBJ2-5 were used preferentially.

Regarding time point: newly diagnosed GD, antithyroid drugs for less than 3 months. TCR sequences were obtained from RNA taken from PBMCs. In building TCR beta libraries, iRepertoire HTBI primers were used together with Arm-PCR of CDR3 regions. TCRdb itself ran the multiplex PCR reads through MiXCR, one entry per CDR3 protein. The sample consists of 440,000 or so distinct CDR3 sequences, about 16% of them appearing once. Germline loops: CDR1 LGHNA, CDR2 YSLEER. The CDR3 covers 15 residues. V shed 0 bases and J 5 bases; nucleotides not matched to a gene: 6. Note on this clonotype: The antigen remains unidentified. A much larger clone sits a single nucleotide away, making a read error possible.

These data were also reused for a study on T cells in Graves' hyperthyroidism and ophthalmopathy.

The receptor's source is a woman aged 25 to 39 with Graves disease. V usage is TRBV4-3 and J usage is TRBJ2-7; 8 bases fit TRBD1. This material consisted of peripheral blood mononuclear cells (PBMCs), taken at new diagnosis, from a patient treated with antithyroid drugs. CDR3 protein: CASSQDGTGLHEQYF. For the CDR3, the DNA is TGCGCCAGCAGCCAAGACGGGACAGGCCTCCACGAGCAGTACTTC.